This T cell receptor (beta chain) derives from a study of HIV-infected patients and healthy controls. The table lists this clonotype with many counts. Via MiXCR, TCRdb re-called the 5' RACE reads, giving one row per CDR3 protein. This table holds roughly 68,000 distinct CDR3 sequences, roughly a fifth found once. Germline V lookup: CDR1 ENHRY, CDR2 SYGVKD. V trimming: 6 bases; J trimming: 7 bases; junction bases outside the gene matches: 11. CDR3 length: 14 amino acids. The specimen was CD4+ T cells from blood. The source of this sequence is a human donor in good health. The chain combines TRBV10-3 with TRBJ1-1; 7 positions agree with TRBD1. The CDR3 is CAISNSRDSDEAFF. The CDR3 coding sequence is TGTGCCATCAGCAATTCCCGGGACAGCGATGAAGCTTTCTTT.